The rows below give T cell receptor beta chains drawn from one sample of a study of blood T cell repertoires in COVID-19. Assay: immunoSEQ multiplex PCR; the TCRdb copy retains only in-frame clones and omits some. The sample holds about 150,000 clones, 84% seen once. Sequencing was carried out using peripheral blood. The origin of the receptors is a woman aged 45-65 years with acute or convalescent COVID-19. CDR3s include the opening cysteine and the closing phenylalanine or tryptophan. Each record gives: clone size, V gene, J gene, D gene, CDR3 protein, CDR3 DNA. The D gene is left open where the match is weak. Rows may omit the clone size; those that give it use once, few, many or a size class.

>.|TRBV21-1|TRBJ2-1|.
CAASPSGRETSSYNEQFF
TGTGCCGCCTCCCCGAGCGGGCGGGAAACGAGCTCCTACAATGAGCAGTTCTTC
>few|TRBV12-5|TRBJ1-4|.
CASGYSGGEKLFF
TGTGCTAGTGGTTACTCGGGGGGTGAAAAACTGTTTTTT
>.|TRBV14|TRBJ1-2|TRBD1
CASSIRQGMDYGYTF
TGTGCCAGCAGCATACGACAGGGCATGGACTATGGCTACACCTTC
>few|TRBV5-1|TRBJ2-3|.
CASSLGGARTDTQYF
TGCGCCAGCAGCTTAGGCGGGGCCCGCACAGATACGCAGTATTTT
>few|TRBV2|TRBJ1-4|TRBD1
CASSVNRGGEKLFF
TGTGCCAGCAGTGTGAACAGGGGTGGGGAAAAACTGTTTTTT
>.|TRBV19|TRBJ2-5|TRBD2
CASSLAGGETQYF
TGTGCCAGTTCCCTAGCGGGGGGTGAGACCCAGTACTTC
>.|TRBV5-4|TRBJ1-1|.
CASRTPNTEAFF
TGTGCCAGCAGGACACCTAACACTGAAGCTTTCTTT
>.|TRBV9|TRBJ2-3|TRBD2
CASSVGAGGSDTQYF
TGTGCCAGCAGCGTAGGAGCGGGGGGTTCAGATACGCAGTATTTT
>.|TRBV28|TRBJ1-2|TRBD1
CASTLPGGDRRNYGYTF
TGTGCCAGCACCTTACCTGGGGGGGACAGGCGGAACTATGGCTACACCTTC
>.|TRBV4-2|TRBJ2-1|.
CASSLRYNEQFF
TGTGCCAGCAGCCTTAGATACAATGAGCAGTTCTTC
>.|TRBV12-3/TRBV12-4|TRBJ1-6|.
CASSRGENSPLHF
TGTGCCAGCAGCAGGGGAGAAAATTCACCCCTCCACTTT
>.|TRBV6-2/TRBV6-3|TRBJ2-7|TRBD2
CASSYKAGAGEQYF
TGTGCCAGCAGTTACAAGGCGGGAGCTGGAGAGCAGTACTTC
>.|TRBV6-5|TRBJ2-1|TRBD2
CASSYLVGGSSGEQFF
TGTGCCAGCAGTTACCTTGTCGGCGGGAGTTCCGGTGAGCAGTTCTTC
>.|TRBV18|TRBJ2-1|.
CASSPTTGVSYNEQFF
TGTGCCAGCTCACCAACTACGGGGGTCTCCTACAATGAGCAGTTCTTC
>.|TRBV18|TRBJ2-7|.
CASSPSPEISYEQYF
TGTGCCAGCTCACCTTCACCGGAGATATCCTACGAGCAGTACTTC
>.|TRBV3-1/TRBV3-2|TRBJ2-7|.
CASSPWAREQYF
TGTGCCAGCAGCCCATGGGCTCGGGAGCAGTACTTC
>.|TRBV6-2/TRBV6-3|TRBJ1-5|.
CASSSPLPRQTYSNQPQHF
TGTGCCAGCAGTTCCCCCCTACCTCGACAGACCTATAGCAATCAGCCCCAGCATTTT
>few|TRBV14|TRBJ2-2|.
CASSGMQPGELFF
TGTGCCAGTTCGGGGATGCAGCCCGGGGAGCTGTTTTTT
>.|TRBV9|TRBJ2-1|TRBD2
CASSGLGLGNNEQFF
TGTGCCAGCAGTGGGTTGGGACTAGGAAACAATGAGCAGTTCTTC
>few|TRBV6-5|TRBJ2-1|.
CASSISGNEQFF
TGTGCCAGCAGTATTAGCGGCAATGAGCAGTTCTTC
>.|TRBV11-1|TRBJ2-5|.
CASSLLAADSETQYF
TGTGCCAGCAGCTTACTAGCAGCTGATTCGGAGACCCAGTACTTC
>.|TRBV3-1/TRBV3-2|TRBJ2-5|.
CASSQGGVLETQYF
TGTGCCAGCAGCCAAGGGGGAGTTCTGGAGACCCAGTACTTC
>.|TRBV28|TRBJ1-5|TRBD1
CASRGQGTTSNQPQHF
TGTGCCAGCAGGGGACAGGGGACGACAAGCAATCAGCCCCAGCATTTT
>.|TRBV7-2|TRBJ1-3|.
CASSLSGFLEYSGNTIYF
TGTGCCAGCAGCTTATCGGGTTTTCTGGAATACTCTGGAAACACCATATATTTT
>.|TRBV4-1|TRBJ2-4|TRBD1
CASSPTGGGSKNIQYF
TGCGCCAGCAGCCCTACAGGGGGTGGGTCCAAAAACATTCAGTACTTC
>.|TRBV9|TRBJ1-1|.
CASSGGRGSTEAFF
TGTGCCAGCAGCGGTGGGCGGGGTAGCACTGAAGCTTTCTTT
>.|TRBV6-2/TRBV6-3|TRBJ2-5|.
CASSYLWGGFEAGTQYF
TGTGCCAGCAGTTATTTGTGGGGTGGGTTCGAAGCGGGGACCCAGTACTTC
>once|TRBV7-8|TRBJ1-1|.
CASSAYRTSNTEAFF
TGTGCCAGCAGCGCATATAGGACATCGAACACTGAAGCTTTCTTT
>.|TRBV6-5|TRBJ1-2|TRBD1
CASSYSKDRPYGYTF
TGTGCCAGCAGTTACTCCAAGGACAGGCCCTATGGCTACACCTTC
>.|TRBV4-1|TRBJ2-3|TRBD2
CASSRNSGAETDTQYF
TGCGCCAGCAGCCGAAACAGCGGGGCAGAAACAGATACGCAGTATTTT
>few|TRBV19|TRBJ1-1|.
CASSIARDLPTKAFF
TGTGCCAGTAGTATCGCCCGGGATCTTCCAACTAAAGCTTTCTTT
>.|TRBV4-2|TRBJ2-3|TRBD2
CASSPGSGSPDTQYF
TGTGCCAGCAGCCCCGGCAGCGGGAGCCCAGATACGCAGTATTTT
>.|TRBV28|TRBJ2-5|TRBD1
CASSLVQGVWETQYF
TGTGCCAGCAGTTTGGTCCAGGGGGTATGGGAGACCCAGTACTTC
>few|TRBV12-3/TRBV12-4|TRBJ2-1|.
CASSRTAHKFF
TGTGCCAGCAGCAGGACTGCTCATAAGTTCTTC
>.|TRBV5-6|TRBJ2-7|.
CASSYGEVYEQYF
TGTGCCAGCAGCTACGGGGAAGTCTACGAGCAGTACTTC
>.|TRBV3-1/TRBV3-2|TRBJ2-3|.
CASSQAGLITDTQYF
TGTGCCAGCAGCCAAGCGGGACTTATCACAGATACGCAGTATTTT
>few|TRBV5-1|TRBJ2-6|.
CASSLGQLANVLTF
TGCGCCAGCAGCTTGGGACAGTTGGCCAACGTCCTGACTTTC
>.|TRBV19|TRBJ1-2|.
CASSIGDSSNYGYTF
TGTGCCAGTAGTATAGGTGACAGTTCTAACTATGGCTACACCTTC
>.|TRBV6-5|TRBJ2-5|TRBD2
CASSSGVQETQYF
TGTGCCAGCTCCAGCGGGGTCCAAGAGACCCAGTACTTC
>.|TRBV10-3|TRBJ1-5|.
CAISEGQSDQPQHF
TGTGCCATCAGTGAGGGACAGAGTGATCAGCCCCAGCATTTT
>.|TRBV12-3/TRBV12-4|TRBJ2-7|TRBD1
CASRLTGGNEQYF
TGTGCCAGCAGACTAACAGGGGGCAACGAGCAGTACTTC
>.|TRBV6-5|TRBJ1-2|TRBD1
CASRTGTAGGYTF
TGTGCCAGCAGGACCGGGACAGCGGGTGGCTACACCTTC
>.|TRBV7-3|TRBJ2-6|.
CASSTGGDLGANVLTF
TGTGCCAGCAGCACTGGAGGCGACCTGGGGGCCAACGTCCTGACTTTC
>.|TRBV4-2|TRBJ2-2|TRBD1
CASSLHSGTGGAGELFF
TGTGCCAGCAGCCTTCATTCCGGGACAGGGGGTGCCGGGGAGCTGTTTTTT
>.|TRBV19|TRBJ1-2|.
CATRIQGYGYTF
TGTGCCACTCGCATCCAGGGATATGGCTACACCTTC
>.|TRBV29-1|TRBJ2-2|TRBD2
CSVDRGTSGSSGELFF
TGCAGCGTTGATAGGGGGACTAGCGGGAGCTCCGGGGAGCTGTTTTTT
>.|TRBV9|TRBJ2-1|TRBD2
CASSVARGLAGGNEQFF
TGTGCCAGCAGCGTAGCCAGGGGACTAGCGGGGGGAAATGAGCAGTTCTTC
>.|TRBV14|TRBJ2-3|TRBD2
CASSQGSSGSTDTQYF
TGTGCCAGCAGCCAAGGCTCTAGCGGGAGCACAGATACGCAGTATTTT
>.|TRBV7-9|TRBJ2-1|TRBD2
CASSLGGRVYNEQFF
TGTGCCAGCAGCTTAGGGGGGAGGGTATACAATGAGCAGTTCTTC
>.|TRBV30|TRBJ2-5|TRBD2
CAWSHGLAGETQYF
TGTGCCTGGAGTCATGGACTAGCGGGAGAGACCCAGTACTTC
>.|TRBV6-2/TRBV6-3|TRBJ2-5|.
CASSPGLVRGETQYF
TGTGCCAGCAGCCCAGGACTAGTCAGGGGAGAGACCCAGTACTTC
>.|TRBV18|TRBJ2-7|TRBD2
CASSPGGLAGTYEQYF
TGTGCCAGCTCACCGGGCGGACTAGCGGGGACCTACGAGCAGTACTTC